These 28 T cell receptor beta chains were all obtained from the same sample, sequenced in a study of beta chain features in type 1 diabetes. Investigators reverse transcribed all isolated RNA, so they sequenced expressed TCRB transcripts. Libraries were prepared by immunoSEQ multiplex PCR; TCRdb keeps only in-frame clonotypes and omits some of them. The sample records 500,000 to 700,000 clones, 15% being singletons. Source material: naive CD4+ T cells from blood. The receptors derive from a young man in good health.

This clone turned up a few times. The chain links TRBV4-3 to TRBJ2-7, with TRBD2 as a possible D gene (6 bases). Germline-derived CDR1 and CDR2 are LGHNA and YSLEER. Trimming cost V 1 base and J 2 bases, with 6 bases left between them. The CDR3 contains 13 residues. The CDR3 region is CASSQGGAYEQYF. The CDR3 coding sequence is TGCGCCAGCAGCCAAGGGGGGGCCTACGAGCAGTACTTC.

This clone has a handful of counts. CDR3 sequence: CASGTNTDTQYF. CDR3 coding DNA: TGTGCCAGCGGGACTAACACAGATACGCAGTATTTT. The rearrangement joins TRBV9 to TRBJ2-3, with 7 bases identical to TRBD2. V shed 7 bases and J 2 bases; nucleotides not matched to a gene: 1. From germline, CDR1 is SGDLS and CDR2 YYNGEE. CDR3 length: 12 amino acids.

The table lists this clone with a few counts. The V and J genes are TRBV12-2 and TRBJ2-7; the table calls TRBD2, which could not be checked here. TRBV12-2 is a pseudogene. The CDR3 spans 15 residues. The CDR3 DNA sequence: TGTGCAAGTCGCTTTTTGGACTTTACGCACTACGAGCAGTACTTC. Residues: CASRFLDFTHYEQYF.

V gene TRBV28 combines with J gene TRBJ2-7; D unclear. Per germline, CDR1 MDHEN and CDR2 SYDVKM. The CDR3 has 11 residues. With 7 bases removed from V and 7 bases from J, the gap between germline ends came to 11 bases. CDR3 in amino acids: CASNSWPEQYF. CDR3 DNA sequence: TGTGCCAGCAACTCCTGGCCAGAGCAGTACTTC.

This clone was found a few times. The genes are TRBV6-5 and TRBJ2-5, with D perhaps given as TRBD1 or TRBD2 (5 bases each). The germline gives CDR1 MNHEY, CDR2 SVGAGI. The CDR3 is 15 residues long. The V end was cut by 0 bases, the J end by 2 bases, with 10 bases between. The CDR3 reads CASSYSWDQQETQYF. The CDR3 nucleotides are TGTGCCAGCAGTTACTCGTGGGACCAACAAGAGACCCAGTACTTC.

The V and J genes are TRBV5-5 and TRBJ2-3; D uncertain. The germline V gene encodes CDR1 SGHKS and CDR2 YYEKEE (reference sequence). Trimming pared 4 bases from V and 3 bases from J, leaving 12 bases between. CDR3 size: 14 residues. The CDR3 DNA sequence: TGTGCCAGCAGCCCGATGGAGAGTACAGATACGCAGTATTTT. This encodes CASSPMESTDTQYF. The full variable domain, rest sourced from reference TRBV5-5 and TRBJ2-3, is DAGVTQSPTHLIKTRGQQVTLRCSPISGHKSVSWYQQVLGQGPQFIFQYYEKEERGRGNFPDRFSARQFPNYSSELNVNALLLGDSALYLCASSPMESTDTQYFGPGTRLTVL.

The chain employs TRBV6-7 and TRBJ2-2; 8 bases are a match to TRBD2. TRBV6-7 is sorted into the ORF group, with uncertain function. This CDR3 comprises 18 residues. Trimming at V came to 5 bases and at J to 4 bases, leaving 15 bases not matched to a gene. CDR3 in DNA: TGTGCCAGCAGTCCCCCCGGTCGGGGGGGATCTAGCACCGGGGAGCTGTTTTTT. Translating it yields CASSPPGRGGSSTGELFF.

This clone was seen many times. The V gene is TRBV14, the J gene TRBJ1-1; D ambiguous. CDR1 SGHDN and CDR2 FVKESK come from the germline V gene. V lost 4 bases to trimming and J lost 2 bases, with 11 bases between them. There are 14 residues in the CDR3. In DNA, the CDR3 is TGTGCCAGCAGCCCGAGGACGGTAAACACTGAAGCTTTCTTT. Translating gives CASSPRTVNTEAFF.

The chain combines TRBV28 with TRBJ2-2, with a tentative D call TRBD1 (5 bases). The CDR3 is 14 residues long. The V and J ends lost 6 bases and 7 bases respectively, with 15 bases between them. Germline assignment: CDR1 MDHEN and CDR2 SYDVKM. The CDR3 loop is CASRLPLRDGELFF. The CDR3 nucleotides are TGTGCCAGCAGATTACCGCTCAGGGACGGGGAGCTGTTTTTT. Full variable domain (remainder filled in from reference TRBV28 and TRBJ2-2): DVKVTQSSRYLVKRTGEKVFLECVQDMDHENMFWYRQDPGLGLRLIYFSYDVKMKEKGDIPEGYSVSREKKERFSLILESASTNQTSMYLCASRLPLRDGELFFGEGSRLTVL.

The table lists this clone with a few counts. The rearrangement joins TRBV5-4 to TRBJ2-5; the D is unclear. This CDR3 is 13 amino acids long. Germline V gene data show CDR1 as SGHNT and CDR2 as YYREEE (reference sequence). Trimming took 0 bases from V and 2 from J, leaving 5 bases between them. CDR3 in amino acids: CASSLDFQETQYF. CDR3 coding DNA: TGTGCCAGCAGCTTGGATTTTCAAGAGACCCAGTACTTC.

In this sample, this clone turned up a few times. This chain connects TRBV7-3 to TRBJ1-6; 7 nucleotides align to TRBD1. The CDR3 consists of 14 residues. The junction had 2 bases not matched to a gene; V was cut back by 1 base and J by 8 bases. Germline CDR1 SGHTA, CDR2 FQGTGA. Here the CDR3 DNA reads TGTGCCAGCAGCTTAATAGGACAGGATTCACCCCTCCACTTT. Its translation is CASSLIGQDSPLHF.

This clone was counted between two and nine times. The V and J genes are TRBV7-2 and TRBJ1-6; D is undetermined. CDR1 and CDR2 from the germline V gene are SGHTA and FQGNSA. V was clipped by 3 bases and J by 8 bases, with 2 bases between them. This CDR3 region has 11 residues. The CDR3, as DNA: TGTGCCAGCAGCTTTGATTCACCCCTCCACTTT. Residues: CASSFDSPLHF.

There are a few counts of this clone. The CDR3 DNA sequence: TGTGCCAGCAGCAGCTTCGTATCTGGGGCCAACGTCCTGACTTTC. As protein: CASSSFVSGANVLTF. The genes are TRBV7-2 and TRBJ2-6; D gene ambiguous. V gave up 5 bases and J gave up 1 base, with 9 bases separating them. Germline values: CDR1 SGHTA, CDR2 FQGNSA. The CDR3 has 15 residues.

This clone has just a few counts. The chain combines TRBV29-1 with TRBJ2-3; D is unresolved. The V end was cut by 7 bases, the J end by 2 bases, with 4 bases between. Germline CDR1 is SQVTM and CDR2 is ANQGSEA. The CDR3 has 10 amino acids. The CDR3 here is CSGHTDTQYF. The CDR3 DNA reads TGCAGCGGACACACAGATACGCAGTATTTT.

The chain couples TRBV7-2 to TRBJ2-3, with D tentatively TRBD2 (6 bases). The CDR3 loop spans 15 amino acids. Germline values: CDR1 SGHTA, CDR2 FQGNSA. V was shortened by 5 bases and J by 0 bases, with 12 bases between the two germline ends. The CDR3 here is CASSRGTGSTDTQYF. CDR3 sequence (DNA): TGTGCCAGCAGCCGGGGGACGGGCAGCACAGATACGCAGTATTTT.

This clone was detected once. The genes are TRBV18 and TRBJ1-2; D is perhaps TRBD1 (5 bases). The CDR3 consists of 14 residues. Germline CDR1 KGHSH, CDR2 LQKENI. Trimming took off 5 bases at V and 4 bases at J, with 14 bases between the two ends. This CDR3 reads CASSRGTDSYGYTF. In DNA form, the CDR3 reads TGTGCCAGCTCAAGGGGAACAGACTCCTATGGCTACACCTTC.

This clone occurred a few times. The chain uses TRBV6-1 and TRBJ1-3, with D unresolved. The length of the CDR3 is 16 residues. The germline gives CDR1 MNHNS, CDR2 SASEGT. V was clipped by 4 bases and J by 2 bases, with 15 bases between them. The CDR3 nucleotides are TGTGCCAGCAGTGTTATTGGGTCAGCCGCTGGAAACACCATATATTTT. Protein sequence: CASSVIGSAAGNTIYF.

Comment on this clone: Other nucleotide sequences in the sample specify the same CDR3. The CDR3 spells CASSPGPYEQYF. Written as DNA, the CDR3 is TGTGCCAGCTCACCAGGCCCCTACGAGCAGTACTTC. The chain uses TRBV18 and TRBJ2-7; D gene uncertain. The germline gives CDR1 KGHSH, CDR2 LQKENI. The V gene lost 2 bases and the J gene lost 2 bases, with 4 bases spanning the gap. This CDR3 spans 12 amino acids.

The chain carries TRBV25-1 and TRBJ2-7; D remains unclear. The CDR3 consists of 13 residues. The ends were cut back, 3 bases at V and 6 bases at J, with 12 bases in the middle. Germline V gene lookup returns CDR1 MGHDK and CDR2 SYGVNS. The CDR3 nucleotides read TGTGCCAGCAGTGACCCTAACCGTAGCGAGCAGTACTTC. Translated: CASSDPNRSEQYF.

This clone was counted between two and nine times. Other DNA sequences in the same sample also yield this CDR3. The chain joins TRBV7-9 to TRBJ2-7, with D perhaps matching TRBD1 (5 bases). Trimming pared 2 bases from V and 4 bases from J, leaving 6 bases between. This CDR3 spans 12 amino acids. The germline V gene has CDR1 SEHNR and CDR2 FQNEAQ (reference sequence). In DNA, the CDR3 is TGTGCCAGCAGCTTAAAGGGGTACGAGCAGTACTTC. Translation gives CASSLKGYEQYF.

The chain combines TRBV9 with TRBJ2-7; possibly TRBD2 for D (7 bases). This CDR3 is 14 amino acids long. Germline loops: CDR1 SGDLS, CDR2 YYNGEE. V lost 4 bases and J 4 bases, leaving 15 bases between the germline ends. The CDR3 spells CASSPSGGLYEQYF. The CDR3 bases are TGTGCCAGCAGCCCCTCGGGGGGCTTATACGAGCAGTACTTC.

The rearrangement uses TRBV6-5 and TRBJ2-7; TRBD2 matches at 7 bases. The V and J ends lost 4 bases and 4 bases, in that order; junction bases with no gene match: 10. The CDR3 runs 15 residues. Germline CDR1 is MNHEY and CDR2 is SVGAGI. CDR3 nucleotide sequence: TGTGCCAGCAGTTCCCGGACTAGAATCTCGTACGAGCAGTACTTC. Amino acids: CASSSRTRISYEQYF.

In DNA, the CDR3 is TGCGCCAGCAGCCAAGTACAGGGGGTCTACGGCTACACCTTC. It codes for CASSQVQGVYGYTF. The chain combines TRBV4-3 with TRBJ1-2; 8 bases match TRBD1. The germline V gene encodes CDR1 LGHNA and CDR2 YSLEER. V shed 1 base, J shed 8 bases, and the junction held 6 bases outside the gene matches. The CDR3 extends over 14 amino acids.

Written as DNA, the CDR3 is TGCGCCAGCAGCCAAAGTTGGCAGGGGGCCTCAGATACGCAGTATTTT. Amino acid sequence: CASSQSWQGASDTQYF. The V call is TRBV4-1, the J call TRBJ2-3; 8 nucleotides match TRBD1. From germline, CDR1 is MGHRA and CDR2 YSYEKL. The junction had 8 bases not matched to a gene; V was cut back by 2 bases and J by 4 bases. CDR3 length: 16 residues.

This clone has more than one count but fewer than ten. This rearrangement joins TRBV14 to TRBJ2-1, with TRBD2 identical over 7 bases. The CDR3 is 14 amino acids. Germline V gene data show CDR1 as SGHDN and CDR2 as FVKESK. V lost 4 bases to trimming and J lost 6 bases; unmatched junction nucleotides: 6. The CDR3 sequence: CASSRVWGGNEQFF. CDR3 DNA sequence: TGTGCCAGCAGCCGGGTGTGGGGGGGCAATGAGCAGTTCTTC.

The V call is TRBV5-5, the J call TRBJ2-7; D is uncertain. V was shortened by 1 base and J by 3 bases, with 8 bases between the two germline ends. The CDR3 is 13 amino acids. In germline, CDR1 is SGHKS, CDR2 YYEKEE (reference sequence). The DNA of the CDR3 is TGTGCCAGCAGCTTGTTTCTTCACTACGAGCAGTACTTC. Protein product: CASSLFLHYEQYF.

J is TRBJ2-7 and V is TRBV7-9; a weak D match, TRBD2 (5 bases). The V and J ends lost 1 base and 9 bases respectively, with 10 bases between them. This CDR3 region has 12 residues. Per the germline V gene, CDR1 is SEHNR and CDR2 is FQNEAQ (reference sequence). CDR3 in amino acids: CASSLDLRVQYF. The CDR3 region has the DNA TGTGCCAGCAGCTTAGACCTGCGGGTGCAGTACTTC.

The chain uses TRBV7-9 and TRBJ1-2; no clear D. Germline V gives CDR1 SEHNR, CDR2 FQNEAQ (reference sequence). V was clipped by 2 bases and J by 5 bases, with 9 bases between them. The CDR3 sequence is 13 residues long. Here the CDR3 DNA reads TGTGCCAGCAGCTTAACGGCGTGGTATGGCTACACCTTC. It is translated as CASSLTAWYGYTF. The variable domain in full, completed from reference TRBV7-9 and TRBJ1-2, reads DTGVSQNPRHKITKRGQNVTFRCDPISEHNRLYWYRQTLGQGPEFLTYFQNEAQLEKSRLLSDRFSAERPKGSFSTLEIQRTEQGDSAMYLCASSLTAWYGYTFGSGTRLTVV.